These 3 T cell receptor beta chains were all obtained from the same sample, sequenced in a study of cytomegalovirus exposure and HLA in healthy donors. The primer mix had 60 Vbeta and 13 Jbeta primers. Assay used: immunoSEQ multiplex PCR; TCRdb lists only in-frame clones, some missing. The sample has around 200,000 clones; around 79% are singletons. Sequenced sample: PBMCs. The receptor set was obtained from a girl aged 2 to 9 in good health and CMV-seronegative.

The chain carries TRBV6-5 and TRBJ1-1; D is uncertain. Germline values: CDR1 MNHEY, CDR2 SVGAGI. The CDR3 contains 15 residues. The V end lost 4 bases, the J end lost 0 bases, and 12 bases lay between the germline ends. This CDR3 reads CASSSATEMNTEAFF. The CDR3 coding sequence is TGTGCCAGCAGTTCCGCGACGGAGATGAACACTGAAGCTTTCTTT.

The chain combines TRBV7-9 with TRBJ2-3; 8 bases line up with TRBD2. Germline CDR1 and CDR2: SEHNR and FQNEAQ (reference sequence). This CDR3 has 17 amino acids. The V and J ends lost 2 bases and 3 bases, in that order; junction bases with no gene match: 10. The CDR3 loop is CASSLQALAGLTDTQYF. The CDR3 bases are TGTGCCAGCAGCTTACAAGCGCTAGCGGGCTTGACAGATACGCAGTATTTT.

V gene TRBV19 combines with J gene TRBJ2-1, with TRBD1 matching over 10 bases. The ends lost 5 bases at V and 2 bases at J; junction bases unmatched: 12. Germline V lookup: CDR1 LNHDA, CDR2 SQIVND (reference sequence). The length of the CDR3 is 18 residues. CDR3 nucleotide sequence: TGTGCCAGTAGTGGGGAGCGGGGACAGGGGACGACCTACAATGAGCAGTTCTTC. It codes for CASSGERGQGTTYNEQFF.